This TCR beta chain comes out of a study of T-cell memory formation after mild COVID-19. TCRdb used MiXCR to reprocess the 5' RACE reads, holding one entry per CDR3 protein. The table has about 82,000 distinct CDR3 sequences, more than 12% seen once. Broader study findings: Day 15 to 85 contracting clones showed balanced CD4/CD8; later expanders leaned CD4+. Largely, contracting CD4+ clones fell within CM and EM, and contracting CD8+ clones within EMRA.

This CDR3 has 17 residues. The V segment lost 6 bases and the J segment 5 bases; nucleotides outside the gene matches: 12. The germline gives CDR1 SGHRS, CDR2 YFSETQ. Many counts were recorded for this clonotype. Its antigen is currently unknown. The receptor comes from a man in his late teens or twenties who had mild COVID-19 (a few samples of this study predate the infection). Cell type and time point are not known. The rearrangement joins TRBV5-1 to TRBJ2-3, with 13 bases aligning to TRBD2. The sequenced material came from PBMCs or a T cell subset sorted from them (not recorded which). CDR3 sequence: CASTETSGGMYGDTQYF. The CDR3 DNA follows: TGCGCCAGCACCGAGACTAGCGGGGGGATGTACGGAGATACGCAGTATTTT. Looking up the rest from reference TRBV5-1 and TRBJ2-3 gives the full variable domain: KAGVTQTPRYLIKTRGQQVTLSCSPISGHRSVSWYQQTPGQGLQFLFEYFSETQRNKGNFPGRFSGRQFSNSRSEMNVSTLELGDSALYLCASTETSGGMYGDTQYFGPGTRLTVL.